One and the same sample provided the 6 T cell receptor beta chains below, sequenced in a study of blood T cells in healthy people across ages (dated by TCRdb to the mid-2010s). Libraries were constructed by 5' RACE. Sequencing was carried out with an Illumina HiSeq 2500. A second roughly 6 to 11 cycle PCR used a sample-barcoded 5' primer and a J-beta primer mix. TCRdb applied fastp at Q25 and MiXCR to the public reads, then kept only in-frame beta chains. Rows merge per CDR3 protein into single entries with the most common DNA and genes. This sample holds over 600,000 distinct CDR3 sequences; about 56% were observed only once. The ten largest clones take up under 30% of the sample. The sequenced sample was blood. All receptors derive from a man aged 40-49 years in good health.

This clonotype was counted a few times. This chain connects TRBV6-6 to TRBJ1-2; 9 nucleotides agree with TRBD1. The V gene's germline CDR1 is MNHNY and CDR2 SVGAGI (reference sequence). Trimming cost V 5 bases and J 2 bases; bases outside gene matches: 6. The CDR3 length is 15 residues. CDR3 sequence: CASSDPGQGNYGYTF. CDR3 DNA: TGTGCCAGCAGTGACCCGGGACAGGGAAACTATGGCTACACCTTC.

This clonotype was seen just once. Just one base apart from a much larger clone, this may be a read error. The chain employs TRBV7-6 and TRBJ2-1, with D possibly being TRBD1 (6 bases). Between the trimmed V and J ends, which lost 5 bases and 0 bases, there was a span of 14 bases. Per the germline V gene, CDR1 is SGHVS and CDR2 is FNYEAQ. The CDR3 is 16 residues long. CDR3 amino acids: CASSMLGQSSYNEQFF. The CDR3 DNA reads TGTGCCAGCAGCATGCTAGGACAGAGCTCCTACAATGAGCAGTTCTTC. Drawing the rest from reference TRBV7-6 and TRBJ2-1, the complete variable domain is GAGVSQSPRYKVTKRGQDVALRCDPISGHVSLYWYRQALGQGPEFLTYFNYEAQQDKSGLPNDRFSAERPEGSISTLTIQRTEQRDSAMYRCASSMLGQSSYNEQFFGPGTRLTVL.

The chain joins TRBV9 to TRBJ2-7; D gene unclear. Germline assignment: CDR1 SGDLS and CDR2 YYNGEE. V lost 0 bases and J 5 bases, leaving 21 bases between the germline ends. CDR3 length: 17 amino acids. CDR3 sequence: CASSVDPAGEILHEQYF. CDR3 DNA sequence: TGTGCCAGCAGCGTAGACCCTGCCGGTGAAATTTTGCACGAGCAGTACTTC.

This clonotype was counted between two and nine times. The V and J genes are TRBV6-5 and TRBJ1-2, with 8 bases that match TRBD1. The CDR3 covers 14 residues. J lost 4 bases, V lost 6 bases, and 7 bases had no gene match. Germline CDR1 is MNHEY and CDR2 is SVGAGI. Here the CDR3 DNA reads TGTGCCAGCAGCCAGACAGGGGTTGTCTATGGCTACACCTTC. Translated, it gives CASSQTGVVYGYTF.

This chain uses TRBV7-9 with TRBJ2-1; 10 bases match TRBD2. Losses at the gene ends were 5 bases for V and 3 bases for J; bases not matched to a gene: 13. CDR3 length: 18 residues. CDR1 SEHNR and CDR2 FQNEAQ come from the germline V gene (reference sequence). The CDR3 region has the DNA TGTGCCAGCAGCCCACAACAGGGCCTAGCGGGGGACTACAATGAGCAGTTCTTC. This codes for CASSPQQGLAGDYNEQFF.

The table lists this clonotype with a count of one. This chain links TRBV29-1 with TRBJ2-3, with D tentatively TRBD2 (6 bases). The CDR3 has 16 residues. V dropped 6 bases and J dropped 0 bases, with 19 bases sitting between them. Germline CDR1 and CDR2: SQVTM and ANQGSEA. The CDR3 reads CSVPTQLGTSTDTQYF. The CDR3, as DNA: TGCAGCGTACCCACCCAGCTAGGGACTAGCACAGATACGCAGTATTTT.